This is a list of T cell receptor beta chains from one sample in a study of regulatory T cells in long-lasting Graves disease. TCRdb called the multiplex PCR reads again in MiXCR, with one record for every CDR3 protein. The sample has a few hundred thousand distinct CDR3 sequences, around 15% seen once. The data also belong to a second study, concerning T cells in Graves' hyperthyroidism and ophthalmopathy.

Sequencing used peripheral blood mononuclear cells (PBMCs), obtained at new diagnosis, from a patient treated with antithyroid drugs. All receptors derive from a man aged 40-55 years with Graves disease. Both conserved end residues are part of each CDR3. A D gene is named only where the DNA matches it firmly. Some rows have no size entry. The others give once, few or many, or a class for an expanded clone.

v_call	clone_size	d_call	j_call	cdr3_aa	cdr3_nt
TRBV3-1	many	-	TRBJ1-5	CASSQDRTLSSNQPQHF	TGTGCCAGCAGCCAAGATAGGACATTGTCTTCTAATCAGCCCCAGCATTTT
TRBV6-1	many	TRBD2	TRBJ2-1	CASSEHGGLYNEQFF	TGTGCCAGCAGTGAGCACGGGGGGTTATACAATGAGCAGTTCTTC
TRBV9	many	TRBD1	TRBJ2-7	CASSVARTGGTYEQYF	TGTGCCAGCAGCGTAGCCCGGACAGGGGGCACCTACGAGCAGTACTTC
TRBV11-2	many	-	TRBJ2-2	CASSKRQTPYTGELFF	TGTGCCAGCAGCAAACGGCAGACACCCTACACCGGGGAGCTGTTTTTT
TRBV5-1	many	TRBD1	TRBJ1-6	CASSGDGTGGIEPLHF	TGCGCCAGCAGTGGAGACGGGACAGGTGGTATTGAACCCCTCCACTTT
TRBV18	many	-	TRBJ1-1	CASSPLAQGNTEAFF	TGTGCCAGCTCACCCCTCGCCCAGGGGAACACTGAAGCTTTCTTT
TRBV11-2	many	TRBD1	TRBJ2-1	CASSYQQGALGNEQFF	TGTGCCAGCAGCTATCAGCAGGGGGCCCTGGGCAATGAGCAGTTCTTC
TRBV27	many	-	TRBJ2-3	CASSLRVTHHSFLSTAQYF	TGTGCCAGCAGTTTGCGCGTCACTCACCACTCCTTCCTTTCTACAGCGCAGTATTTT
TRBV28	-	-	TRBJ1-5	CAAGGGQPQHF	TGTGCCGCCGGCGGGGGACAGCCCCAGCATTTT
TRBV20-1	many	-	TRBJ2-7	CSARDFSRGKYSYEQYF	TGCAGTGCTAGAGATTTCTCTAGAGGGAAATACTCCTACGAGCAGTACTTC
TRBV5-1	-	-	TRBJ2-6	CASSDPGTHSGANVLTF	TGCGCCAGCAGTGATCCGGGTACCCACTCTGGGGCCAACGTCCTGACTTTC
TRBV19	few	-	TRBJ1-5	CASRGGGFSNQPQHF	TGTGCCAGTCGGGGGGGTGGGTTTAGCAATCAGCCCCAGCATTTT
TRBV2	few	TRBD1	TRBJ1-4	CASSGTGKEKLFF	TGTGCCAGCAGTGGGACAGGGAAAGAAAAACTGTTTTTT
TRBV6-5	-	-	TRBJ1-2	CASSYSIQGRGYGYTF	TGTGCCAGCAGTTACTCGATACAGGGAAGGGGCTATGGCTACACCTTC
TRBV20-1	-	TRBD1	TRBJ1-2	CSASGGFYGYTF	TGCAGTGCTTCAGGGGGCTTCTATGGCTACACCTTC
TRBV27	few	-	TRBJ2-2	CASSFSPRVELFF	TGTGCCAGCAGTTTTTCCCCCCGGGTCGAGCTGTTTTTT
TRBV5-4	many	TRBD1	TRBJ2-7	CASSLQGTSYEQYF	TGTGCCAGCAGCTTACAGGGGACCTCCTACGAGCAGTACTTC
TRBV18	many	TRBD1	TRBJ2-3	CASSPGTGTDTQYF	TGTGCTAGCAGCCCCGGGACAGGAACAGATACGCAGTATTTT
TRBV7-2	few	-	TRBJ1-1	CASSLVPTGMNTEAFF	TGTGCCAGCAGCTTAGTCCCGACGGGTATGAACACTGAAGCTTTCTTT
TRBV7-3	-	TRBD1	TRBJ2-1	CASSPRTGVVEQFF	TGTGCCAGCAGCCCTAGGACAGGGGTAGTCGAGCAGTTCTTC
TRBV13	many	-	TRBJ1-3	CASSPGQIGNTIYF	TGTGCCAGCAGCCCTGGACAGATTGGAAACACCATATATTTT
TRBV12-3/TRBV12-4	many	TRBD1	TRBJ2-2	CASSLGTGRTGELFF	TGTGCCAGCAGTTTAGGGACAGGGCGCACCGGGGAGCTGTTTTTT
TRBV2	-	TRBD1	TRBJ2-5	CASSVDLDRGQYF	TGTGCCAGCAGTGTGGACCTCGACAGGGGCCAGTACTTC
TRBV2	many	-	TRBJ1-1	CASSDSGPGTEAFF	TGTGCCAGCAGTGATTCGGGACCAGGCACTGAAGCTTTCTTT
TRBV11-2	-	-	TRBJ1-1	CASSWANTEAFF	TGTGCCAGCAGCTGGGCCAACACTGAAGCTTTCTTT
TRBV10-3	few	TRBD2	TRBJ2-3	CAISGTSGVTDTQYF	TGTGCCATCAGTGGGACTAGCGGGGTCACAGATACGCAGTATTTT
TRBV3-1	many	-	TRBJ2-3	CASSQIRGPTQYF	TGTGCCAGCAGCCAGATTAGAGGTCCAACGCAGTATTTT
TRBV4-1	few	-	TRBJ2-7	CASSQDFGIRDAYF	TGCGCCAGCAGCCAGGACTTCGGTATAAGGGACGCGTACTTC
TRBV27	-	TRBD1	TRBJ1-4	CASRKGQAGEKLFF	TGTGCCAGCAGGAAAGGACAGGCGGGTGAAAAACTGTTTTTT
TRBV6-5	many	-	TRBJ1-2	CASSYRTSQYGYTF	TGTGCCAGCAGTTACCGGACCAGCCAGTATGGCTACACCTTC
TRBV12-3/TRBV12-4	-	-	TRBJ2-3	CASTVGPDTQYF	TGTGCCAGCACCGTAGGGCCAGATACGCAGTATTTT
TRBV2	many	-	TRBJ2-5	CANLLALQETQYF	TGTGCCAACCTACTAGCCCTCCAAGAGACCCAGTACTTC
TRBV5-1	many	TRBD2	TRBJ2-3	CASSLRFRLAGSTDTQYF	TGCGCCAGCAGCTTAAGGTTCCGACTAGCGGGGAGCACAGATACGCAGTATTTT
TRBV25-1	few	TRBD1	TRBJ2-7	CASSLGGTGGSEQYF	TGTGCCAGCAGCCTAGGTGGGACAGGGGGCTCCGAGCAGTACTTC
TRBV15	-	-	TRBJ2-7	CATSRDLRGEQYF	TGTGCCACCAGCAGAGATCTGAGGGGGGAGCAGTACTTC
TRBV11-3	many	-	TRBJ1-1	CASSPGRYNQAFF	TGTGCCAGCAGCCCAGGACGGTACAACCAAGCTTTCTTT
TRBV20-1	few	-	TRBJ2-4	CSARDGSSWGKNIQYF	TGCAGTGCTAGAGATGGGTCTAGCTGGGGCAAAAACATTCAGTACTTC
TRBV29-1	many	-	TRBJ2-4	CSVEDQGSKNIQYF	TGCAGCGTTGAAGATCAGGGTTCCAAAAACATTCAGTACTTC
TRBV20-1	many	-	TRBJ1-1	CSATENTEAFF	TGCAGTGCTACGGAGAACACTGAAGCTTTCTTT
TRBV7-2	few	TRBD2	TRBJ2-5	CASSLGTRGGETQYF	TGTGCCAGCAGCTTAGGCACTCGCGGGGGGGAGACCCAGTACTTC
TRBV2	many	TRBD1	TRBJ2-7	CASSEQGQGYEQYF	TGTGCCAGCAGTGAACAGGGACAGGGATACGAGCAGTACTTC